Detailed here is one T cell receptor beta chain. Its matching antigen is unknown. V was pared by 4 bases and J by 10 bases, with 15 bases between. The CDR3 is 14 amino acids. CDR1 and CDR2 (germline): SGHRS, YFSETQ. These data belong to a study of T cell responses to AZD1222 COVID-19 vaccine. Broader study findings: The sample set comprised mostly white British donors with more females, and clonal diversity was possibly underestimated.

Clones were read by immunoSEQ multiplex PCR, and TCRdb kept only the in-frame ones, dropping some. The sample has roughly 100,000 clones; 90% are singletons. The rearrangement joins TRBV5-1 to TRBJ1-6; D gene uncertain. The sample in question was peripheral blood, obtained on day 0 of AZD1222 vaccination. The receptor comes from an adult in good health. In DNA, the CDR3 is TGCGCCAGCAGCCGTGGAGAACCAATATCACCCCTCCACTTT. Translation: CASSRGEPISPLHF.